These 15 T cell receptor beta chains were sequenced from one sample in a study of memory B cells and T cells in multiple sclerosis. Separate sequencing covered autoproliferating (CFSE-dim) and non-proliferating (CFSE-high) T cells from stimulus-free culture. Cultures began with some 49 million CFSE-labeled PBMCs, unstimulated for around 7 days, with replicate wells pooled. Their target antigens are unknown. TCRdb keeps only in-frame clones here, not all; method: immunoSEQ multiplex PCR. The data show over 35,000 clones, over 70% seen once. Source material: PBMCs from blood kept in culture. These receptors came from a human donor with multiple sclerosis.

The chain recombines TRBV9 with TRBJ1-5; TRBD1 is a possible D gene (6 bases). V was shortened by 3 bases and J by 4 bases, with 11 bases between the two germline ends. CDR1 and CDR2 from the germline V gene are SGDLS and YYNGEE. The CDR3 runs to 14 residues. The CDR3 sequence: CASSGGTLNQPQHF. The DNA for the CDR3 is TGTGCCAGCAGCGGCGGGACATTGAATCAGCCCCAGCATTTT.

The genes are TRBV6-5 and TRBJ1-2, with 9 bases that match TRBD1. The junction had 6 bases not matched to a gene; V was cut back by 4 bases and J by 6 bases. There are 14 residues in the CDR3. The V gene's germline CDR1 is MNHEY and CDR2 SVGAGI. The CDR3 here is CASSFLQGAHGYTF. The CDR3 region has the DNA TGTGCCAGCAGTTTTCTACAGGGGGCGCATGGCTACACCTTC.

This clone was observed once. The chain recombines TRBV6-5 with TRBJ1-5, with D possibly matching TRBD1 (5 bases). The V end lost 8 bases, the J end lost 2 bases, and 16 bases lay between the germline ends. Germline CDR1 and CDR2: MNHEY and SVGAGI. The CDR3 contains 15 residues. CDR3 sequence (DNA): TGTGCCAGCTCCCCATTGGGGGTAGGCAATCAGCCCCAGCATTTT. This codes for CASSPLGVGNQPQHF.

The chain has TRBV19 and TRBJ1-6; 7 bases are a match to TRBD1. Germline loops: CDR1 LNHDA, CDR2 SQIVND (reference sequence). The CDR3 has 14 residues. The trim removed 5 bases at V and 9 bases at J, leaving 7 bases unmatched. The CDR3 here is CASSLTGVRSPLHF. CDR3 coding DNA: TGTGCCAGTAGTCTAACAGGGGTCCGTTCACCCCTCCACTTT.

The chain employs TRBV7-2 and TRBJ1-1; 11 nucleotides align to TRBD1. The CDR3 is 13 amino acids. Germline lookup yields CDR1 SGHTA and CDR2 FQGNSA. V dropped 4 bases and J dropped 7; count of bases not matched to a gene: 2. The CDR3 spells CASSSGTGGEAFF. The CDR3 region has the DNA TGTGCCAGCAGCTCAGGGACAGGGGGTGAAGCTTTCTTT. Based on the CDR3 plus reference TRBV7-2 and TRBJ1-1, the full variable domain is GAGVSQSPSNKVTEKGKDVELRCDPISGHTALYWYRQSLGQGLEFLIYFQGNSAPDKSGLPSDRFSAERTGGSVSTLTIQRTQQEDSAVYLCASSSGTGGEAFFGQGTRLTVV.

The chain couples TRBV27 to TRBJ2-2; 8 nucleotides match TRBD1. Germline-derived CDR1 and CDR2 are MNHEY and SMNVEV (reference sequence). This CDR3 contains 16 residues. V was pared by 0 bases and J by 5 bases, with 5 bases of the junction left unmatched. The CDR3 coding sequence is TGTGCCAGCAGTTTATCTCGGACAGGGTGGACCGGGGAGCTGTTTTTT. Protein: CASSLSRTGWTGELFF.

Comment on this clone: One end of the junction is discordant with germline, which a read error may explain. The same CDR3 arises from other DNA sequences in this sample as well. The V gene is TRBV9, the J gene TRBJ2-7; D possibly corresponds to TRBD1 (5 bases). The CDR3 runs 15 residues. CDR1 is SGDLS and CDR2 is YYNGEE in the germline V gene. The CDR3 nucleotides are TGTGCTAGCAGCCCTGGGGCTTCCCCCTCCTACGAGCAGTACTTC. Translating gives CASSPGASPSYEQYF.

Remarks on this clone: The sample contains more than one DNA sequence encoding this CDR3. The rearrangement joins TRBV19 to TRBJ1-1, with D possibly matching TRBD1 (5 bases). The CDR3 is 13 residues long. Germline CDR1 is LNHDA and CDR2 is SQIVND (reference sequence). The V gene lost 5 bases and the J gene lost 4 bases, with 11 bases spanning the gap. The CDR3 bases are TGTGCCAGTAGTTTCCAGGGACGCACTGAAGCTTTCTTT. Amino acids: CASSFQGRTEAFF.

The V and J genes are TRBV29-1 and TRBJ2-7, with D possibly being TRBD1 or TRBD2 (5 bases each). From germline, CDR1 is SQVTM and CDR2 ANQGSEA. V dropped 7 bases and J dropped 4 bases, with 11 bases sitting between them. CDR3 length: 11 amino acids. DNA for the CDR3: TGCAGCGGAGGGGTACTATACGAGCAGTACTTC. Translating gives CSGGVLYEQYF.

This clone was counted only a few times. The CDR3 region is CASSPLAGTGGYTF. The CDR3 DNA reads as TGTGCCAGCTCACCACTAGCGGGCACAGGTGGCTACACCTTC. This rearrangement joins TRBV18 to TRBJ1-2, with D tentatively TRBD1 (5 bases). The V gene lost 1 base and the J gene lost 7 bases, with 13 bases spanning the gap. The germline gives CDR1 KGHSH, CDR2 LQKENI. The CDR3 contains 14 residues.

This chain joins TRBV4-3 and TRBJ2-7; possible D gene TRBD1, 5 bases. Trimming stripped 3 bases from V and 2 bases from J, with 29 bases between. The V gene's germline CDR1 is LGHNA and CDR2 YSLEER. The CDR3 length is 20 residues. CDR3 in amino acids: CASSQSISDLGHVPPYEQYF. The CDR3 DNA is TGCGCCAGCAGCCAGTCTATATCCGATTTGGGGCACGTCCCCCCCTACGAGCAGTACTTC.

About this clone: The junction departs from germline at one end; a sequencing error may be responsible. The rearrangement uses TRBV5-1 and TRBJ1-6; 7 bases fit TRBD1. The CDR3 is 14 amino acids. Germline V CDR1 and CDR2: SGHRS, YFSETQ. This CDR3 reads CASSLNRGNSPLHF. The CDR3 coding sequence is TGTGCCAGCAGCTTGAACAGGGGTAATTCACCCCTCCACTTT.

This rearrangement joins TRBV19 to TRBJ2-1; tentative D call: TRBD2 (6 bases). The germline CDR1 and CDR2 sequences are LNHDA and SQIVND (reference sequence). The CDR3 contains 15 residues. Trimming removed 3 bases at V and 5 bases at J, with 14 bases between. The CDR3 loop reads CASSIGLRGNNEQFF. CDR3 nucleotides: TGTGCCAGTAGTATTGGACTACGGGGGAACAATGAGCAGTTCTTC.

This clone has only one observation. This chain connects TRBV2 to TRBJ2-2; D uncertain. The CDR3 runs 15 residues. V lost 7 bases, J lost 2 bases, and 14 bases lay in between. The germline CDR1 and CDR2 sequences are SNHLY and FYNNEI. CDR3 sequence (DNA): TGTGCCAGCATCGGCCAGAGTATCAACACCGGGGAGCTGTTTTTT. Translated, it gives CASIGQSINTGELFF.

This clone was observed a few times. V is TRBV18 and J is TRBJ1-2; D possibly corresponds to TRBD1 (6 bases). The CDR3 covers 14 residues. V lost 3 bases and J lost 6, with 14 bases in between. From germline, CDR1 is KGHSH and CDR2 LQKENI. The CDR3 sequence: CASSPGLGADGYTF. The CDR3 DNA is TGTGCCAGCTCACCGGGGCTGGGGGCAGATGGCTACACCTTC.